The rows below give T cell receptor beta chains drawn from one sample of a study of control samples from healthy donors and cancer patients. Sequenced by immunoSEQ multiplex PCR; TCRdb stores in-frame clones only, minus some. The data show 400,000 to 500,000 clones, with about 93% seen just once and around 6.4% held by the top ten. Material for sequencing was PBMCs. Receptor source: a man aged 40-49 years with head and neck cancer. CDR3s include the opening cysteine and the closing phenylalanine or tryptophan. D genes are given only for firm matches. Size is omitted from some rows. Given values are once, few, many or a class for expanded clones.

abundance: -; j_gene: TRBJ2-1; d_gene: -; v_gene: TRBV7-9; CDR3aa: CASSPTHNEQFF; CDR3nt: TGTGCCAGCAGCCCGACTCACAATGAGCAGTTCTTC
abundance: few; j_gene: TRBJ2-2; d_gene: -; v_gene: TRBV30; CDR3aa: CAWSVTQAGELFF; CDR3nt: TGTGCCTGGAGTGTAACCCAGGCCGGGGAGCTGTTTTTT
abundance: -; j_gene: TRBJ1-5; d_gene: -; v_gene: TRBV5-6; CDR3aa: CASSAGLTGRQPQHF; CDR3nt: TGTGCCAGCAGCGCCGGGTTGACAGGCCGGCAGCCCCAGCATTTT
abundance: few; j_gene: TRBJ1-5; d_gene: TRBD1; v_gene: TRBV7-2; CDR3aa: CASSKQGAYQPQHF; CDR3nt: TGTGCCAGCAGCAAACAGGGGGCGTATCAGCCCCAGCATTTT
abundance: -; j_gene: TRBJ2-2; d_gene: -; v_gene: TRBV9; CDR3aa: CASSVGQTGELFF; CDR3nt: TGTGCCAGCAGCGTAGGACAGACCGGGGAGCTGTTTTTT
abundance: -; j_gene: TRBJ2-1; d_gene: -; v_gene: TRBV11-1; CDR3aa: CASSFSVTLGNNEQFF; CDR3nt: TGTGCCAGCAGCTTTAGCGTGACTCTCGGGAATAATGAGCAGTTCTTC
abundance: -; j_gene: TRBJ1-2; d_gene: TRBD1; v_gene: TRBV14; CDR3aa: CASSQDLTGGHGYTF; CDR3nt: TGTGCCAGCAGCCAAGATTTAACAGGGGGCCATGGCTACACCTTC
abundance: -; j_gene: TRBJ2-1; d_gene: -; v_gene: TRBV9; CDR3aa: CASSVAWDFQYNEQFF; CDR3nt: TGTGCCAGCAGCGTAGCTTGGGACTTTCAATACAATGAGCAGTTCTTC
abundance: -; j_gene: TRBJ2-1; d_gene: TRBD1; v_gene: TRBV6-6; CDR3aa: CASSYRDRYNEQFF; CDR3nt: TGTGCCAGCAGCTACCGGGACAGGTACAATGAGCAGTTCTTC
abundance: -; j_gene: TRBJ2-7; d_gene: -; v_gene: TRBV5-6; CDR3aa: CASSLGQLGYEQYF; CDR3nt: TGTGCCAGCAGCTTAGGACAGTTGGGCTACGAGCAGTACTTC
abundance: -; j_gene: TRBJ2-2; d_gene: -; v_gene: TRBV30; CDR3aa: CAWSVPRGSISNTGELFF; CDR3nt: TGTGCCTGGAGTGTACCAAGGGGCAGTATTTCGAACACCGGGGAGCTGTTTTTT
abundance: -; j_gene: TRBJ1-5; d_gene: -; v_gene: TRBV7-9; CDR3aa: CASSPAGTASNQPQHF; CDR3nt: TGTGCCAGCAGTCCAGCCGGGACGGCCAGCAATCAGCCCCAGCATTTT
abundance: -; j_gene: TRBJ1-5; d_gene: TRBD1; v_gene: TRBV2; CDR3aa: CASRGQGVRNQPQHF; CDR3nt: TGTGCCAGCAGGGGACAGGGTGTCAGAAATCAGCCCCAGCATTTT
abundance: -; j_gene: TRBJ1-2; d_gene: -; v_gene: TRBV3-1/TRBV3-2; CDR3aa: CASSQVFYGYTF; CDR3nt: TGTGCCAGCAGCCAAGTTTTCTATGGCTACACCTTC
abundance: -; j_gene: TRBJ2-5; d_gene: -; v_gene: TRBV9; CDR3aa: CASSGGQGETQYF; CDR3nt: TGTGCCAGCAGCGGCGGGCAGGGGGAGACCCAGTACTTC
abundance: few; j_gene: TRBJ1-2; d_gene: TRBD1; v_gene: TRBV28; CDR3aa: CASNLGRTGDAGYGYTF; CDR3nt: TGTGCCAGCAACCTAGGCAGGACAGGGGATGCGGGCTATGGCTACACCTTC
abundance: -; j_gene: TRBJ2-2; d_gene: -; v_gene: TRBV3-1/TRBV3-2; CDR3aa: CASSHSRAQDTGELFF; CDR3nt: TGTGCCAGCAGCCATTCCAGGGCTCAGGACACCGGGGAGCTGTTTTTT
abundance: -; j_gene: TRBJ2-7; d_gene: TRBD1; v_gene: TRBV20-1; CDR3aa: CSASDAGTGEYEQYF; CDR3nt: TGCAGTGCTAGTGACGCCGGGACAGGGGAATACGAGCAGTACTTC
abundance: -; j_gene: TRBJ2-2; d_gene: TRBD2; v_gene: TRBV6-1; CDR3aa: CASSEALAGGGELFF; CDR3nt: TGTGCCAGCAGTGAAGCCCTAGCGGGAGGCGGGGAGCTGTTTTTT
abundance: few; j_gene: TRBJ2-2; d_gene: TRBD2; v_gene: TRBV6-5; CDR3aa: CASNSGIGGELFF; CDR3nt: TGTGCCAGCAATAGCGGGATCGGCGGGGAGCTGTTTTTT
abundance: -; j_gene: TRBJ1-2; d_gene: -; v_gene: TRBV19; CDR3aa: CASSDLSVRSSPYGGYTF; CDR3nt: TGTGCCAGTAGTGACCTAAGTGTCAGATCTTCCCCTTATGGCGGCTACACCTTC
abundance: once; j_gene: TRBJ2-1; d_gene: -; v_gene: TRBV5-1; CDR3aa: CASSDLTGGRYNEQFF; CDR3nt: TGCGCCAGCAGCGACCTGACAGGCGGGCGCTACAATGAGCAGTTCTTC
abundance: -; j_gene: TRBJ2-3; d_gene: -; v_gene: TRBV5-1; CDR3aa: CASSWTGAQYF; CDR3nt: TGCGCCAGCAGCTGGACGGGGGCGCAGTATTTT
abundance: -; j_gene: TRBJ2-1; d_gene: -; v_gene: TRBV9; CDR3aa: CASSVEGGWGRYNEQFF; CDR3nt: TGTGCCAGCAGCGTAGAGGGTGGCTGGGGACGATACAATGAGCAGTTCTTC
abundance: -; j_gene: TRBJ2-5; d_gene: -; v_gene: TRBV5-1; CDR3aa: CASSLEGTASAQYF; CDR3nt: TGCGCCAGCAGCTTGGAGGGGACCGCATCGGCCCAGTACTTC
abundance: -; j_gene: TRBJ2-7; d_gene: -; v_gene: TRBV5-6; CDR3aa: CASSLFAWTTYEQYF; CDR3nt: TGTGCCAGCAGCCTTTTCGCCTGGACCACCTACGAGCAGTACTTC
abundance: -; j_gene: TRBJ1-4; d_gene: -; v_gene: TRBV9; CDR3aa: CASTPGPTNEKLFF; CDR3nt: TGTGCCAGCACCCCTGGACCAACTAATGAAAAACTGTTTTTT
abundance: -; j_gene: TRBJ1-3; d_gene: TRBD1; v_gene: TRBV24-1; CDR3aa: CATQGGGSGNTIYF; CDR3nt: TGTGCCACCCAGGGGGGGGGCTCTGGAAACACCATATATTTT